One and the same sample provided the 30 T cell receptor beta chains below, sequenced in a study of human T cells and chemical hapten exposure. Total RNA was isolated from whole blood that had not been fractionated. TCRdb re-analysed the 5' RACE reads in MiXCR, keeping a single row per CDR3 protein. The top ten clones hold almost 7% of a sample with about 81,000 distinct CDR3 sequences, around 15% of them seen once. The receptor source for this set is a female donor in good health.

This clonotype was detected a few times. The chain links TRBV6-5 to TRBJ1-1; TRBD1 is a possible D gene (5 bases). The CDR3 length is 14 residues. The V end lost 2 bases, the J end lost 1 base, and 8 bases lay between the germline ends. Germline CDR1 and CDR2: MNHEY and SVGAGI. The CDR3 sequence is CASSYQGTNTEAFF. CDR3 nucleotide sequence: TGTGCCAGCAGTTACCAGGGAACGAACACTGAAGCTTTCTTT.

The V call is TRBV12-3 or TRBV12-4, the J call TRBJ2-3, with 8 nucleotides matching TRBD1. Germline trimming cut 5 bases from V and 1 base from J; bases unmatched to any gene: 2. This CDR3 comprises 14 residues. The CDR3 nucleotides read TGTGCCAGCAGTCAGGGGGCCGGCACAGATACGCAGTATTTT. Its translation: CASSQGAGTDTQYF.

The CDR3 DNA reads as TGTGCCAGCTCTCCCGACAGGACGTACAATGAGCAGTTCTTC. It encodes CASSPDRTYNEQFF. The V gene is TRBV18, the J gene TRBJ2-1; a possible D gene is TRBD1 (6 bases). Germline CDR1 reads KGHSH; CDR2 reads LQKENI. This CDR3 contains 14 residues. V lost 6 bases to trimming and J lost 4 bases, with 13 bases between them.

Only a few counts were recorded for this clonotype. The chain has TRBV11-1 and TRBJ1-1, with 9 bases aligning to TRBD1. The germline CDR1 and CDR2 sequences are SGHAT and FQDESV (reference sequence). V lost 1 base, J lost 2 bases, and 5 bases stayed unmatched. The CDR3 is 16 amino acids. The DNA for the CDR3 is TGTGCCAGCAGCTTAGGACCGGGACAGGGAAACACTGAAGCTTTCTTT. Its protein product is CASSLGPGQGNTEAFF.

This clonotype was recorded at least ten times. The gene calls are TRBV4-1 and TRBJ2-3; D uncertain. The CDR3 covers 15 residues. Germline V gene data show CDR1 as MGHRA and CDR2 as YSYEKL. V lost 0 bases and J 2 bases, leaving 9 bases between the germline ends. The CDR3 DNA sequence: TGCGCCAGCAGCCAAGACCCCAGCCACACAGATACGCAGTATTTT. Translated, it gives CASSQDPSHTDTQYF.

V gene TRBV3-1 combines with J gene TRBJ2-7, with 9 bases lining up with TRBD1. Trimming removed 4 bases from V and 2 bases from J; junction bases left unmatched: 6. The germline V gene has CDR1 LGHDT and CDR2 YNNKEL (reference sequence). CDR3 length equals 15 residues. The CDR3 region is CASSPGTGRPYEQYF. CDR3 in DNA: TGTGCCAGCAGCCCAGGGACAGGGAGACCCTACGAGCAGTACTTC.

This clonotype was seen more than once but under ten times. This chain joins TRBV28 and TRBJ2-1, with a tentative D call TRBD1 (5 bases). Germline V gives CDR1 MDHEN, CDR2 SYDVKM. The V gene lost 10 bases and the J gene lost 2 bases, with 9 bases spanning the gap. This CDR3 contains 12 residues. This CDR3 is CATSTAYNEQFF. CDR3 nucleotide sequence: TGTGCCACTTCGACAGCCTACAATGAGCAGTTCTTC.

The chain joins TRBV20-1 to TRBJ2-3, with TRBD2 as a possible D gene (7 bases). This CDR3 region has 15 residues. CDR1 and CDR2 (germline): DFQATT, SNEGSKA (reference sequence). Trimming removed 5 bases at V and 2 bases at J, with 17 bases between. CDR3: CSASRGGGATDTQYF. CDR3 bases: TGCAGTGCTTCCCGGGGAGGGGGGGCCACAGATACGCAGTATTTT.

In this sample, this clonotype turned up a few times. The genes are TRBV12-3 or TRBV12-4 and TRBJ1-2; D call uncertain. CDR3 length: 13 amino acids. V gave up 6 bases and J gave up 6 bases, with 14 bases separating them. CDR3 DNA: TGTGCCAGCAGCCGGACGGCTGTAAATGGCTACACCTTC. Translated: CASSRTAVNGYTF.

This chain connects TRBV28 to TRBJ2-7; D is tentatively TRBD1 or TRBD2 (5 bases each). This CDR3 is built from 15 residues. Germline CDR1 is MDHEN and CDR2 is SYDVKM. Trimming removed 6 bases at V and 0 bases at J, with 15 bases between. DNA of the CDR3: TGTGCCAGCAGACTCGGGACGTATAGCTCCTACGAGCAGTACTTC. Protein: CASRLGTYSSYEQYF.

CDR3 loop: CASSYSPMDVSYNEQFF. The CDR3 DNA reads TGTGCCAGCAGTTACTCGCCTATGGACGTCTCCTACAATGAGCAGTTCTTC. The V call is TRBV6-5, the J call TRBJ2-1, with D hard to call. From germline, CDR1 is MNHEY and CDR2 SVGAGI. This CDR3 is 17 amino acids long. V was cut by 0 bases and J by 0 bases, with 12 bases left in between.

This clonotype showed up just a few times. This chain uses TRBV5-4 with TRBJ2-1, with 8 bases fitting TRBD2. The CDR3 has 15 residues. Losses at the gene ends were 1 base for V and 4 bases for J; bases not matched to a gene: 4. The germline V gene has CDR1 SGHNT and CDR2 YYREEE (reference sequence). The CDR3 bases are TGTGCCAGCAGCTTGAAGTCTAGCGGGTACAATGAGCAGTTCTTC. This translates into CASSLKSSGYNEQFF.

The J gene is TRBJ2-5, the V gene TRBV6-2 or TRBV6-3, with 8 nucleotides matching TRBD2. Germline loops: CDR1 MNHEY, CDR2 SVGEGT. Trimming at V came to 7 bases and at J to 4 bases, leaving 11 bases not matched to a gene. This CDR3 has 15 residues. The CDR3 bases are TGTGCCAGCAACCCCGGGACTAGTGATGTAGAGACCCAGTACTTC. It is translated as CASNPGTSDVETQYF.

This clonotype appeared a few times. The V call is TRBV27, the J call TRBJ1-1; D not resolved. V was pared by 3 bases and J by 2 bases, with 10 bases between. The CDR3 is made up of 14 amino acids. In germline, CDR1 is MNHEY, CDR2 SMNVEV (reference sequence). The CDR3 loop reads CASSLGLGNTEAFF. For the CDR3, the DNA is TGTGCCAGCAGTTTGGGTTTAGGAAACACTGAAGCTTTCTTT.

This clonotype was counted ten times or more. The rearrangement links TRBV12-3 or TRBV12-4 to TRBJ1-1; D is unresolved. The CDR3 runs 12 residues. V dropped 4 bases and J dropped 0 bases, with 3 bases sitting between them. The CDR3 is CASSWVNTEAFF. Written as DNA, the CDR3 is TGTGCCAGCAGTTGGGTGAACACTGAAGCTTTCTTT.

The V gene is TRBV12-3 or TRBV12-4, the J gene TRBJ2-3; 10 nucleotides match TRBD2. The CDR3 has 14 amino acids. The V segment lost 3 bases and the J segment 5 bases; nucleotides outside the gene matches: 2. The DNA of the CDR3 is TGTGCCAGCAGTTTGAGCGGGGGGGGAGATACGCAGTATTTT. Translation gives CASSLSGGGDTQYF.

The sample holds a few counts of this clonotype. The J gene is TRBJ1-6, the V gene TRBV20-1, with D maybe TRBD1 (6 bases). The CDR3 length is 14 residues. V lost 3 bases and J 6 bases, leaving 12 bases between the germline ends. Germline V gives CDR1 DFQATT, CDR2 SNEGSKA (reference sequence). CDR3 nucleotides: TGCAGTGCTAGCCAACAGGGTAGTAATTCACCCCTCCACTTT. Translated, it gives CSASQQGSNSPLHF.

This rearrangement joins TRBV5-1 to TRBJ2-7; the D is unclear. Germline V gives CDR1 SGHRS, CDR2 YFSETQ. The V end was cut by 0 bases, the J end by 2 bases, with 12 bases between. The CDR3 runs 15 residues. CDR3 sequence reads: CASSLAGRKTYEQYF. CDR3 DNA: TGCGCCAGCAGCTTGGCCGGCCGTAAGACCTACGAGCAGTACTTC.

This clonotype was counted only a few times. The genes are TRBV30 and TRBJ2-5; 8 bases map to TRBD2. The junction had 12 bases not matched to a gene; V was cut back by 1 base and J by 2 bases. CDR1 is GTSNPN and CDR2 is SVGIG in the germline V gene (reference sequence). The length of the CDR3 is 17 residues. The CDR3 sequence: CAWSAGGLVTLQETQYF. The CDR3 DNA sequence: TGTGCCTGGAGTGCCGGGGGACTAGTAACCTTACAAGAGACCCAGTACTTC.

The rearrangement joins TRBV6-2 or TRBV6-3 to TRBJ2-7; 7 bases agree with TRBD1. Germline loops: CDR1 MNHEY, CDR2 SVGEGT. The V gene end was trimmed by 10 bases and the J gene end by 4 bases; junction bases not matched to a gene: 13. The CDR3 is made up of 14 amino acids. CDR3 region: CATWGQGQSYEQYF. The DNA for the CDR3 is TGTGCCACATGGGGCCAGGGACAGAGTTACGAGCAGTACTTC.

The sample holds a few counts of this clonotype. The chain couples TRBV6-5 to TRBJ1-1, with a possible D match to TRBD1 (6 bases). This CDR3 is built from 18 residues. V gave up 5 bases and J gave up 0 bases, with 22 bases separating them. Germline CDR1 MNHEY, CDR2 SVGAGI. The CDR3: CASSRYHSLGQLNTEAFF. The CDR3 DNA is TGTGCCAGCAGTCGTTACCATAGTCTAGGACAGCTGAACACTGAAGCTTTCTTT.

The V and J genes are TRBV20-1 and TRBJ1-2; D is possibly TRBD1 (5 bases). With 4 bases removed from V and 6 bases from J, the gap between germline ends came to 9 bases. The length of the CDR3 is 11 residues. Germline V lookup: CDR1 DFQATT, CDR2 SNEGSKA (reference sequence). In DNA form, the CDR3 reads TGCAGTGCTACCTTCAGGGATGGCTACACCTTC. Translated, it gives CSATFRDGYTF.

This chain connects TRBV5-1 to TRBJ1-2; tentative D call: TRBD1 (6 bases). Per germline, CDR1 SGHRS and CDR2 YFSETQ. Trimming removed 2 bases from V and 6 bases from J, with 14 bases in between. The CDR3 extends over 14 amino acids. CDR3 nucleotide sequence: TGCGCCAGCAGCTTTGCCAGGGGAGGGAATGGCTACACCTTC. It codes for CASSFARGGNGYTF.

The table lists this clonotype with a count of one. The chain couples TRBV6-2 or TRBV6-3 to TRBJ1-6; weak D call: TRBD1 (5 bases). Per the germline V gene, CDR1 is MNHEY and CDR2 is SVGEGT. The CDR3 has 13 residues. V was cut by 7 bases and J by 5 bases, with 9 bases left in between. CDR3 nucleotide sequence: TGTGCCAGCAACCCGGGACATAATTCACCCCTCCACTTT. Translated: CASNPGHNSPLHF.

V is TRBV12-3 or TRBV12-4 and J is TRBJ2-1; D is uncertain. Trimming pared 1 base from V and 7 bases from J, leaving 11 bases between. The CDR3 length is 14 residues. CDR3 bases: TGTGCCAGCAGTTTAGATATTTCCCGAAATGAGCAGTTCTTC. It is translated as CASSLDISRNEQFF.

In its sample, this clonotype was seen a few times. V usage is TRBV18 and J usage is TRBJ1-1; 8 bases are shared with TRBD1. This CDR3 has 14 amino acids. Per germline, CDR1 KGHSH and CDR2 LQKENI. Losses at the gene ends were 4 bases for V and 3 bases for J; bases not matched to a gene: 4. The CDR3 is CASSRQGPDTEAFF. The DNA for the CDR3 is TGTGCCAGCTCACGACAGGGGCCGGACACTGAAGCTTTCTTT.

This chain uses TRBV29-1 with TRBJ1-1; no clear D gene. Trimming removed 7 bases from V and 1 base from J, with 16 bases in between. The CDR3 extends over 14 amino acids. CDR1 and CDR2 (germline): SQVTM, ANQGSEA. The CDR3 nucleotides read TGCAGCGCGTCGGTCGGTAACGCGAACACTGAAGCTTTCTTT. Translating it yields CSASVGNANTEAFF. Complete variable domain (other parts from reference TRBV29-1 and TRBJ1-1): SAVISQKPSRDICQRGTSLTIQCQVDSQVTMMFWYRQQPGQSLTLIATANQGSEATYESGFVIDKFPISRPNLTFSTLTVSNMSPEDSSIYLCSASVGNANTEAFFGQGTRLTVV.

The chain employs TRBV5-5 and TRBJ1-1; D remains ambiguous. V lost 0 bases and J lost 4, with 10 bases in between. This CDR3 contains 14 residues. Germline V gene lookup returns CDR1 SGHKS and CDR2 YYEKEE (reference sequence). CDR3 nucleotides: TGTGCCAGCAGCTTGGGGCGGTGGGGCACTGAAGCTTTCTTT. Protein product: CASSLGRWGTEAFF.

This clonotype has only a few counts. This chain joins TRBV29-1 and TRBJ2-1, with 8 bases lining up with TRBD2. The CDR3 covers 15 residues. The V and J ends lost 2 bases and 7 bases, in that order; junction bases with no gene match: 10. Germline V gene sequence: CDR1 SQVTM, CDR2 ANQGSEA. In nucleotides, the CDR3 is TGCAGCGTTGAACTGGGCCGGGGGGGCCCGAATGAGCAGTTCTTC. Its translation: CSVELGRGGPNEQFF.

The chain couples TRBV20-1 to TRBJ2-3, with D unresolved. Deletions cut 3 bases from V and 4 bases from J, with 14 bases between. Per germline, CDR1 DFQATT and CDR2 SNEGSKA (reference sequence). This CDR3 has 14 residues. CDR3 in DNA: TGCAGTGCTAGTGCCAGAATCGTATCAGATACGCAGTATTTT. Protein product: CSASARIVSDTQYF.